Each of the 18 T cell receptor beta chains below was sequenced from the same sample in a study of T cells in Graves' hyperthyroidism and ophthalmopathy. There were TCR beta CDR3 regions amplified from RNA transcripts. TCR CDR3 regions were first amplified by RT-PCR with HTBI primers. TCRdb redid the calling of the multiplex PCR reads with MiXCR, one entry per CDR3 protein. The sample has about 520,000 distinct CDR3 sequences, roughly a quarter seen once. Input material: blood. The source of these receptors is a woman younger than 45 with Graves' ophthalmopathy.

This clonotype was observed at least ten times. This chain uses TRBV2 with TRBJ1-2; maybe TRBD1 (5 bases). V dropped 2 bases and J dropped 7 bases, with 17 bases sitting between them. Per the germline V gene, CDR1 is SNHLY and CDR2 is FYNNEI. The CDR3 is made up of 15 amino acids. The CDR3 DNA sequence: TGTGCCAGCAGTGAATATGGCAGGGCAGGAGCTGGCTACACCTTC. This translates into CASSEYGRAGAGYTF.

For this clonotype: The missing conserved phenylalanine or tryptophan at the end of this CDR3 makes a read error likely. The V and J genes are TRBV19 and TRBJ1-1, with D possibly matching TRBD1 (6 bases). Between the trimmed V and J ends, which lost 6 bases and 2 bases, there was a span of 13 bases. The CDR3 consists of 14 residues. Germline V gene sequence: CDR1 LNHDA, CDR2 SQIVND (reference sequence). The CDR3 DNA follows: TGTGCCAGTAGACGGGGGCCGGAAAACACTGAAGCTTTCATT. Its protein product is CASRRGPENTEAFI.

This clonotype was seen a few times. The gene calls are TRBV4-3 and TRBJ1-6; D unresolved. Germline V gene lookup returns CDR1 LGHNA and CDR2 YSLEER. Trimming took off 0 bases at V and 10 bases at J, with 10 bases between the two ends. The CDR3 contains 14 residues. CDR3 coding DNA: TGCGCCAGCAGCCAAGAAAGAGGGAACTCACCCCTCCACTTT. Its translation is CASSQERGNSPLHF.

At least ten counts were recorded for this clonotype. V gene TRBV7-3 combines with J gene TRBJ2-7; D gene uncertain. V lost 1 base and J lost 9, with 16 bases in between. CDR1 and CDR2 from the germline V gene are SGHTA and FQGTGA. The CDR3 is 14 amino acids. The CDR3 region is CASSLNPGGFGQYF. The CDR3 bases are TGTGCCAGCAGCTTAAACCCCGGCGGATTTGGGCAGTACTTC.

The genes are TRBV5-1 and TRBJ1-5; 11 bases fit TRBD1. With V trimmed by 0 bases and J by 5 bases, 4 bases remained unmatched. This CDR3 contains 16 residues. Germline CDR1 and CDR2: SGHRS and YFSETQ. The CDR3 spells CASSLGTGGLDQPQHF. The CDR3 nucleotides are TGCGCCAGCAGCTTGGGGACAGGGGGCCTGGATCAGCCCCAGCATTTT.

This clonotype appeared many times. The rearrangement uses TRBV9 and TRBJ2-5, with 7 bases lining up with TRBD2. The germline V gene encodes CDR1 SGDLS and CDR2 YYNGEE. Germline trimming cut 5 bases from V and 6 bases from J; bases unmatched to any gene: 7. This CDR3 comprises 13 residues. CDR3 coding DNA: TGTGCCAGCAGTACTAGCGTCGGAAAGACCCAGTACTTC. It encodes CASSTSVGKTQYF. The full variable domain, with the rest looked up from reference TRBV9 and TRBJ2-5, is DSGVTQTPKHLITATGQRVTLRCSPRSGDLSVYWYQQSLDQGLQFLIQYYNGEERAKGNILERFSAQQFPDLHSELNLSSLELGDSALYFCASSTSVGKTQYFGPGTRLLVL.

This clonotype has a count of ten or more. The chain recombines TRBV20-1 with TRBJ1-2, with unresolved D. The CDR3 has 14 residues. Per germline, CDR1 DFQATT and CDR2 SNEGSKA (reference sequence). V lost 3 bases and J 2 bases, leaving 13 bases between the germline ends. CDR3 coding DNA: TGCAGTGCTAGTCAGCCTTCCGAGAACTATGGCTACACCTTC. This codes for CSASQPSENYGYTF.

The sample holds many counts of this clonotype. J is TRBJ1-2 and V is TRBV20-1; 8 bases are shared with TRBD1. Germline V CDR1 and CDR2: DFQATT, SNEGSKA (reference sequence). Trimming removed 6 bases from V and 4 bases from J; junction bases left unmatched: 4. The length of the CDR3 is 12 residues. Here the CDR3 DNA reads TGCAGTGCGGACAGGGTTGGCTATGGCTACACCTTC. Amino acids: CSADRVGYGYTF.

This clonotype was detected ten times or more. The chain employs TRBV6-2 or TRBV6-3 and TRBJ2-5, with D hard to call. The CDR3 runs 16 residues. Germline V CDR1 and CDR2: MNHEY, SVGEGT. The V end lost 2 bases, the J end lost 5 bases, and 18 bases lay between the germline ends. The CDR3 DNA follows: TGTGCCAGCAGTTACGTCCTAGGGTTTCGCGATGAGACCCAGTACTTC. Residues: CASSYVLGFRDETQYF.

This clonotype was observed at least ten times. This chain uses TRBV20-1 with TRBJ2-2; D possibly corresponds to TRBD2 (6 bases). The CDR3 has 13 amino acids. V lost 3 bases to trimming and J lost 7 bases, with 12 bases between them. Germline CDR1 and CDR2: DFQATT and SNEGSKA (reference sequence). CDR3 nucleotides: TGCAGTGCTAGGGAGGCGCGGGGCGGGGAGCTGTTTTTT. Residues: CSAREARGGELFF.

This clonotype occurred many times. The chain is built from TRBV20-1 and TRBJ1-5, with D perhaps TRBD1 (6 bases). CDR3 length: 15 residues. V was shortened by 1 base and J by 1 base, with 11 bases between the two germline ends. Germline loops: CDR1 DFQATT, CDR2 SNEGSKA (reference sequence). DNA for the CDR3: TGCAGTGCTAGAGGCGGCCAGGGGAGCAATCAGCCCCAGCATTTT. Its protein is CSARGGQGSNQPQHF.

This clonotype is deemed medium-sized. The genes are TRBV6-5 and TRBJ1-1; D is possibly TRBD1 (6 bases). CDR3 size: 13 residues. The V and J ends lost 7 bases and 4 bases respectively, with 13 bases between them. The germline V gene encodes CDR1 MNHEY and CDR2 SVGAGI. As DNA, the CDR3 is TGTGCCAGCAACCCACAGGGTGCCACTGAAGCTTTCTTT. Protein: CASNPQGATEAFF.

V and J are TRBV5-1 and TRBJ1-2; 7 nucleotides line up with TRBD1. V trimming: 4 bases; J trimming: 5 bases; junction bases outside the gene matches: 14. CDR1 and CDR2 (germline): SGHRS, YFSETQ. The CDR3 is 16 residues long. CDR3 loop: CASSPTIPGTEYGYTF. CDR3 sequence (DNA): TGCGCCAGCAGCCCAACTATCCCCGGGACAGAATATGGCTACACCTTC.

The sample holds many counts of this clonotype. This sequence joins TRBV7-3 and TRBJ2-7; maybe TRBD1 (5 bases). This CDR3 contains 15 residues. Germline values: CDR1 SGHTA, CDR2 FQGTGA. V lost 0 bases and J lost 2, with 11 bases in between. The CDR3 region is CASSLTTTVPYEQYF. The CDR3 DNA is TGTGCCAGCAGCTTAACGACGACAGTTCCCTACGAGCAGTACTTC. The complete variable domain, with remaining parts taken from reference TRBV7-3 and TRBJ2-7, reads GAGVSQTPSNKVTEKGKYVELRCDPISGHTALYWYRQSLGQGPEFLIYFQGTGAADDSGLPNDRFFAVRPEGSVSTLKIQRTERGDSAVYLCASSLTTTVPYEQYFGPGTRLTVT.

In its sample, this clonotype was seen many times. The chain links TRBV6-2 or TRBV6-3 to TRBJ2-6; D uncertain. The CDR3 consists of 16 residues. Germline V CDR1 and CDR2: MNHEY, SVGEGT. Trimming shortened V by 0 bases and J by 4 bases, and 10 bases separated the two germline ends. This CDR3 reads CASSYSMPSGANVLTF. DNA for the CDR3: TGTGCCAGCAGTTACTCGATGCCGTCCGGGGCCAACGTCCTGACTTTC.

On this clonotype itself: This may come from a read error, since a much larger clone is one base off. The CDR3 does not close with the conserved phenylalanine or tryptophan, likely indicating a read error. The chain has TRBV6-2 or TRBV6-3 and TRBJ2-2, with TRBD1 as a possible D gene (5 bases). This CDR3 contains 15 residues. Germline V lookup: CDR1 MNHEY, CDR2 SVGEGT. The ends were cut back, 0 bases at V and 1 base at J, with 6 bases in the middle. CDR3 sequence: CASSYSQGNTGELFL. The CDR3 DNA is TGTGCCAGCAGTTACTCGCAGGGGAACACCGGGGAGCTGTTTTTG.

This clonotype was observed a handful of times. The gene calls are TRBV6-1 and TRBJ2-4; 9 bases agree with TRBD1. The V gene's germline CDR1 is MNHNS and CDR2 SASEGT. Losses at the gene ends were 6 bases for V and 6 bases for J; bases not matched to a gene: 6. The CDR3 is 14 residues long. CDR3 nucleotides: TGTGCCAGCAGATGGACAGGGGATGGAAACATTCAGTACTTC. Residues: CASRWTGDGNIQYF.

The J gene is TRBJ2-7, the V gene TRBV20-1; D ambiguous. Trimming took off 4 bases at V and 3 bases at J, with 7 bases between the two ends. Germline loops: CDR1 DFQATT, CDR2 SNEGSKA (reference sequence). The CDR3 totals 11 residues. In DNA, the CDR3 is TGCAGTGCTAAACCCCTCTACGAGCAGTACTTC. Translated: CSAKPLYEQYF.